The 22 T cell receptor beta chains in this list originate from one sample, sequenced in a study of lymphopenia after photon versus proton radiotherapy. TCRdb's table, derived via immunoSEQ multiplex PCR, lists solely in-frame clones and lacks some. The sample lists more than 35,000 clones; approximately 81% were seen once. This sample comprised peripheral blood, obtained from a patient treated with photon-based radiotherapy. All receptors derive from a man aged 50 or older with gastric cancer.

CDR3 region: CASSLVAGNTGELFF. The DNA of the CDR3 is TGTGCCAGCAGCTTAGTTGCAGGGAACACCGGGGAGCTGTTTTTT. V usage is TRBV7-2 and J usage is TRBJ2-2; D is uncertain. Germline-derived CDR1 and CDR2 are SGHTA and FQGNSA. Between the trimmed V and J ends, which lost 1 base and 1 base, there was a span of 7 bases. There are 15 residues in the CDR3.

V gene TRBV7-8 combines with J gene TRBJ1-1, with 7 bases matching TRBD1. The CDR3 covers 15 residues. V trimming: 0 bases; J trimming: 3 bases; junction bases outside the gene matches: 4. Germline loops: CDR1 SGHVS, CDR2 FQNEAQ. As DNA, the CDR3 is TGTGCCAGCAGCTTAGCGCCCCAGGGGGACACTGAAGCTTTCTTT. It codes for CASSLAPQGDTEAFF.

The chain employs TRBV11-2 and TRBJ1-1; D gene ambiguous. This CDR3 is 13 amino acids long. V lost 4 bases and J 1 base, leaving 7 bases between the germline ends. The V gene's germline CDR1 is SGHAT and CDR2 FQNNGV. CDR3: CASSSEWNTEAFF. As DNA, the CDR3 is TGTGCCAGCAGCTCAGAATGGAACACTGAAGCTTTCTTT.

V and J are TRBV6-5 and TRBJ2-7; 7 bases are a match to TRBD2. With V trimmed by 2 bases and J by 1 base, 2 bases remained unmatched. Germline V lookup: CDR1 MNHEY, CDR2 SVGAGI. This CDR3 is built from 14 residues. The CDR3 region has the DNA TGTGCCAGCAGTTACCGGCGGGAGTCCTACGAGCAGTACTTC. Its translation: CASSYRRESYEQYF.

The rearrangement uses TRBV5-1 and TRBJ1-2, with 12 bases matching TRBD1. This CDR3 is built from 16 residues. V dropped 2 bases and J dropped 3; count of bases not matched to a gene: 5. CDR1 and CDR2 from the germline V gene are SGHRS and YFSETQ. The CDR3 loop is CASSFGTGGADYGYTF. For the CDR3, the DNA is TGCGCCAGCAGCTTCGGGACAGGGGGCGCCGACTATGGCTACACCTTC.

The chain carries TRBV28 and TRBJ1-5; TRBD1 matches at 9 bases. Germline CDR1 and CDR2: MDHEN and SYDVKM. The J segment lost 7 bases and the V segment lost 5 bases, leaving 12 bases of the junction unmatched. The CDR3 extends over 16 amino acids. In nucleotides, the CDR3 is TGTGCCAGCAGTCCCCCAGACGGGACAGGGTACCAGCCCCAGCATTTT. It specifies CASSPPDGTGYQPQHF.

This clone showed up just a few times. The V call is TRBV6-6, the J call TRBJ1-2, with 10 nucleotides matching TRBD1. Trimming at V came to 6 bases and at J to 8 bases, leaving 9 bases not matched to a gene. Germline CDR1 MNHNY, CDR2 SVGAGI (reference sequence). The CDR3 is 14 residues long. CDR3 sequence reads: CASSITRDRGGYTF. CDR3 nucleotides: TGTGCCAGCAGCATCACCCGGGACAGGGGAGGCTACACCTTC.

The chain links TRBV5-1 to TRBJ2-3, with 10 bases aligning to TRBD1. Germline loops: CDR1 SGHRS, CDR2 YFSETQ. The CDR3 is made up of 17 amino acids. Trimming removed 4 bases from V and 1 base from J; junction bases left unmatched: 9. CDR3 nucleotides: TGCGCCAGCAGCATCACCGGGACAGGGGCAGGCACAGATACGCAGTATTTT. Its translation is CASSITGTGAGTDTQYF.

The chain recombines TRBV4-3 with TRBJ2-3; D call uncertain. Germline CDR1 reads LGHNA; CDR2 reads YSLEER. V was trimmed by 4 bases and J by 1 base, leaving 9 bases between them. This CDR3 has 14 amino acids. The chain's CDR3 is CASSLLTGTDTQYF. The CDR3 bases are TGCGCCAGCAGCCTTTTGACGGGCACAGATACGCAGTATTTT.

This sequence joins TRBV4-3 and TRBJ1-4; 10 bases map to TRBD1. V was pared by 3 bases and J by 3 bases, with 1 base of the junction left unmatched. Germline-derived CDR1 and CDR2 are LGHNA and YSLEER. The CDR3 has 15 residues. The CDR3 coding sequence is TGCGCCAGCAGCCAGGGGACAGGGGCTAATGAAAAACTGTTTTTT. Translating it yields CASSQGTGANEKLFF.

The chain joins TRBV9 to TRBJ1-4; D may be TRBD1 (5 bases). This CDR3 has 16 amino acids. Between the trimmed V and J ends, which lost 5 bases and 0 bases, there was a span of 14 bases. Germline CDR1 reads SGDLS; CDR2 reads YYNGEE. CDR3 loop: CASSGDGVATNEKLFF. DNA of the CDR3: TGTGCCAGCAGTGGGGACGGTGTTGCAACTAATGAAAAACTGTTTTTT.

The chain is built from TRBV25-1 and TRBJ1-1; 9 nucleotides agree with TRBD1. The CDR3 consists of 15 residues. J gave up 5 bases and V 1 base, and 5 bases lay outside the gene matches. Per the germline V gene, CDR1 is MGHDK and CDR2 is SYGVNS. The CDR3 sequence is CASSESDRGGTEAFF. The CDR3 nucleotides are TGTGCCAGCAGTGAATCGGACAGGGGAGGGACTGAAGCTTTCTTT.

This chain links TRBV9 with TRBJ2-7; D gene unclear. Looked up from germline, CDR1 is SGDLS and CDR2 is YYNGEE. This CDR3 comprises 14 residues. V lost 0 bases to trimming and J lost 4 bases, with 11 bases between them. CDR3 loop: CASSVAGSRYEQYF. CDR3 sequence (DNA): TGTGCCAGCAGCGTAGCGGGCAGCAGGTACGAGCAGTACTTC. Together with reference TRBV9 and TRBJ2-7, the CDR3 gives the full variable domain: DSGVTQTPKHLITATGQRVTLRCSPRSGDLSVYWYQQSLDQGLQFLIQYYNGEERAKGNILERFSAQQFPDLHSELNLSSLELGDSALYFCASSVAGSRYEQYFGPGTRLTVT.

This clone was counted a few times. The chain couples TRBV11-2 to TRBJ1-2; D unresolved. This CDR3 comprises 14 residues. Germline CDR1 reads SGHAT; CDR2 reads FQNNGV. V lost 2 bases, J lost 7 bases, and 14 bases lay in between. As DNA, the CDR3 is TGTGCCAGCAGCTTAAACCCCCGGTCGGCTGGCTACACCTTC. This sequence encodes CASSLNPRSAGYTF.

The J gene is TRBJ2-1, the V gene TRBV29-1; TRBD2 might be the D (5 bases). The CDR3 spans 17 residues. V lost 2 bases and J 4 bases, leaving 21 bases between the germline ends. The germline gives CDR1 SQVTM, CDR2 ANQGSEA. The CDR3: CSVESRFRTWEYNEQFF. CDR3 bases: TGCAGCGTTGAATCCCGATTCAGAACTTGGGAGTACAATGAGCAGTTCTTC.

The rearrangement links TRBV27 to TRBJ2-7, with a possible D match to TRBD2 (6 bases). V was pared by 5 bases and J by 2 bases, with 19 bases between. The CDR3 spans 16 residues. From germline, CDR1 is MNHEY and CDR2 SMNVEV (reference sequence). The chain's CDR3 is CASSPISGLNPYEQYF. The CDR3 nucleotides read TGTGCCAGCAGTCCGATCAGCGGGCTAAACCCCTACGAGCAGTACTTC.

This sequence joins TRBV7-2 and TRBJ2-2; TRBD1 matches 9 bases. V lost 1 base to trimming and J lost 7 bases; unmatched junction nucleotides: 4. The CDR3 is made up of 15 amino acids. CDR1 is SGHTA and CDR2 is FQGNSA in the germline V gene. In DNA form, the CDR3 reads TGTGCCAGCAGCTTAGGGACAGGGGTTGGCGGGGAGCTGTTTTTT. Translating it yields CASSLGTGVGGELFF.

The chain uses TRBV11-2 and TRBJ1-6, with a weak D call TRBD1 (6 bases). Germline V gene data show CDR1 as SGHAT and CDR2 as FQNNGV. V was cut by 5 bases and J by 6 bases, with 14 bases left in between. The CDR3 has 15 residues. CDR3 nucleotides: TGTGCCAGCAGCGTACAGGGTTTTGCTAATTCACCCCTCCACTTT. This sequence encodes CASSVQGFANSPLHF.

The V gene is TRBV9, the J gene TRBJ2-1, with a weak D call TRBD2 (5 bases). The CDR3 contains 17 residues. Germline loops: CDR1 SGDLS, CDR2 YYNGEE. V lost 0 bases to trimming and J lost 0 bases, with 13 bases between them. The CDR3 here is CASSVEMVAYSYNEQFF. The CDR3 region has the DNA TGTGCCAGCAGCGTAGAGATGGTAGCGTACTCCTACAATGAGCAGTTCTTC.

The V call is TRBV30, the J call TRBJ2-1; 9 positions match TRBD2. CDR3 size: 15 residues. The germline gives CDR1 GTSNPN, CDR2 SVGIG (reference sequence). The V and J ends lost 1 base and 4 bases, in that order; junction bases with no gene match: 5. CDR3 amino acids: CAWSEGLASYNEQFF. Written as DNA, the CDR3 is TGTGCCTGGAGTGAGGGACTAGCATCATACAATGAGCAGTTCTTC. The entire variable domain, with the rest obtained from reference TRBV30 and TRBJ2-1, is as follows: SQTIHQWPATLVQPVGSPLSLECTVEGTSNPNLYWYRQAAGRGLQLLFYSVGIGQISSEVPQNLSASRPQDRQFILSSKKLLLSDSGFYLCAWSEGLASYNEQFFGPGTRLTVL.

The chain joins TRBV14 to TRBJ1-4; TRBD1 is a possible D gene (5 bases). Per the germline V gene, CDR1 is SGHDN and CDR2 is FVKESK. The CDR3 spans 14 residues. The V end was cut by 2 bases, the J end by 12 bases, with 16 bases between. CDR3 in DNA: TGTGCCAGCAGCCAAAGGACAAGCGCGGGGGAACTGTTTTTT. This codes for CASSQRTSAGELFF.

J is TRBJ2-3 and V is TRBV7-9, with no clear D. Germline CDR1 and CDR2: SEHNR and FQNEAQ (reference sequence). The CDR3 loop spans 11 amino acids. With 4 bases removed from V and 3 bases from J, the gap between germline ends came to 2 bases. In DNA, the CDR3 is TGTGCCAGCAGCTATACAGATACGCAGTATTTT. This gives the protein CASSYTDTQYF.